One and the same sample provided the 5 T cell receptor beta chains below, sequenced in a study of vaccination and CD4 T cells after COVID-19 (dated by TCRdb to the early 2020s). This specimen's treatment or condition label, interpreted: roughly nine-day PBMC culture with coronavirus spike peptide pools or control peptides (ViraFEST assay). Receptors were amplified or captured by PCR. Sequencing used an Illumina iSeq 100. DNA from cultured CD4+ T cells underwent TCR sequencing with the Oncomine TCR Beta short-read assay at the Johns Hopkins FTIC core. TCRdb ran its own pipeline on the public reads, namely fastp trimming at Q25 and MiXCR clone calling, and kept in-frame beta chains. Identical CDR3 proteins give one entry, which carries the most common genes and DNA. Present in this sample are about 10,000 distinct CDR3 sequences, around 28% of which were seen just once. Clones ranked in the top ten supply approximately 44% of the sample.

No antigens are known for them. Sequencing was performed on CD4+ T cells from blood, cultured in vitro, taken before SARS-CoV-2 vaccination. All receptors come from a human donor who received a COVID-19 vaccine.

This CDR3 reads CASSQGGVGVTEAFF. The CDR3, as DNA: TGTGCCAGTAGCCAGGGAGGCGTTGGAGTCACTGAAGCTTTCTTT. The chain uses TRBV19 and TRBJ1-1, with TRBD1 as a possible D gene (5 bases). Trimming cost V 6 bases and J 4 bases, with 18 bases left between them. CDR3 length: 15 residues. In germline, CDR1 is LNHDA, CDR2 SQIVND (reference sequence).

The V gene is TRBV6-5, the J gene TRBJ2-7, with a weak D call TRBD1 (5 bases). The CDR3 is 14 residues long. V was shortened by 3 bases and J by 2 bases, with 11 bases between the two germline ends. Germline assignment: CDR1 MNHEY and CDR2 SVGAGI. The CDR3 is CASSYSGSPYEQYF. The CDR3 region has the DNA TGTGCCAGCAGTTATTCAGGGTCGCCCTACGAGCAGTACTTC.

A few counts support this clonotype. This chain connects TRBV20-1 to TRBJ2-3; 14 bases agree with TRBD2. In germline, CDR1 is DFQATT, CDR2 SNEGSKA (reference sequence). V dropped 6 bases and J dropped 3; count of bases not matched to a gene: 5. The CDR3 extends over 15 amino acids. CDR3 sequence (DNA): TGCAGTGCCCGACTAGCGGGGGGGCTAACAGATACGCAGTATTTT. Residues: CSARLAGGLTDTQYF.

J is TRBJ1-2 and V is TRBV19; 7 bases are a match to TRBD1. Losses at the gene ends were 9 bases for V and 0 bases for J; bases not matched to a gene: 4. Germline CDR1 is LNHDA and CDR2 is SQIVND (reference sequence). This CDR3 has 13 residues. The CDR3 DNA is TGTGCCAGCTTGGGACAGCCTAACTATGGCTACACCTTC. It yields the protein CASLGQPNYGYTF.

The rearrangement links TRBV6-1 to TRBJ2-4, with a tentative D call TRBD1 (6 bases). Trimming shortened V by 3 bases and J by 7 bases, and 7 bases separated the two germline ends. The CDR3 totals 12 residues. The germline V gene has CDR1 MNHNS and CDR2 SASEGT. The DNA of the CDR3 is TGTGCCAGCAGTGATCAGGGGAACATTCAGTACTTC. Amino acids: CASSDQGNIQYF.